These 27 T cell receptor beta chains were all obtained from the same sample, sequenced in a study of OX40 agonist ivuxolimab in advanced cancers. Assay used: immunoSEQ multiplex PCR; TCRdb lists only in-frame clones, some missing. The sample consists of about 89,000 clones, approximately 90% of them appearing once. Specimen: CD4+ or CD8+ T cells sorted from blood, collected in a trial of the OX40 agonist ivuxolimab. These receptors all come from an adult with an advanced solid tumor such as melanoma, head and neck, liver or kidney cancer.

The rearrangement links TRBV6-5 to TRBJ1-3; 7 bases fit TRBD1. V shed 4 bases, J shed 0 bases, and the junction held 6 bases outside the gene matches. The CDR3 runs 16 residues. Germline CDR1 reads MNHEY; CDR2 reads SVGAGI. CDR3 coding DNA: TGTGCCAGCAGTTCCGGGGACAGAAACTCTGGAAACACCATATATTTT. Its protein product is CASSSGDRNSGNTIYF.

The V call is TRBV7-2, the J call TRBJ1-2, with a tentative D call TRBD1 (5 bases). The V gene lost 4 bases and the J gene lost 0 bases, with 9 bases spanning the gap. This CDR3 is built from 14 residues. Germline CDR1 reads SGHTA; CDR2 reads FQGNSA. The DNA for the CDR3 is TGTGCCAGCAGCTCCCAGGGCTCTAACTATGGCTACACCTTC. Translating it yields CASSSQGSNYGYTF. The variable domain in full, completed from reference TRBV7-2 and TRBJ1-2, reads GAGVSQSPSNKVTEKGKDVELRCDPISGHTALYWYRQSLGQGLEFLIYFQGNSAPDKSGLPSDRFSAERTGGSVSTLTIQRTQQEDSAVYLCASSSQGSNYGYTFGSGTRLTVV.

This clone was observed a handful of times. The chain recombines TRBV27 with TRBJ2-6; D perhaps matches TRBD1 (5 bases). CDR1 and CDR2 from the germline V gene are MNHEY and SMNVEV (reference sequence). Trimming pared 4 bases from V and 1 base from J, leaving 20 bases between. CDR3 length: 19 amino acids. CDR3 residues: CASSSRPTDTLSGANVLTF. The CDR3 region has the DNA TGTGCCAGCAGTTCGCGGCCGACAGATACCTTATCTGGGGCCAACGTCCTGACTTTC.

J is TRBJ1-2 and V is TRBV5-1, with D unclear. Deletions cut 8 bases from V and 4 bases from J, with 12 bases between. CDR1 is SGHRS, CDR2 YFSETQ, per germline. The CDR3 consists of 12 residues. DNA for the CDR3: TGCGCCAGTCGGCCAGTCGGCTATGGCTACACCTTC. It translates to CASRPVGYGYTF.

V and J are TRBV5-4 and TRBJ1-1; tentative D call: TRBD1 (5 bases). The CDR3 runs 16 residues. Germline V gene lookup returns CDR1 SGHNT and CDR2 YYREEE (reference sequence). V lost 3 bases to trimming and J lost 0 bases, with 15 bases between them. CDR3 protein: CASSSHLGQLNTEAFF. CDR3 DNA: TGTGCCAGCAGCTCCCACCTGGGGCAGTTGAACACTGAAGCTTTCTTT.

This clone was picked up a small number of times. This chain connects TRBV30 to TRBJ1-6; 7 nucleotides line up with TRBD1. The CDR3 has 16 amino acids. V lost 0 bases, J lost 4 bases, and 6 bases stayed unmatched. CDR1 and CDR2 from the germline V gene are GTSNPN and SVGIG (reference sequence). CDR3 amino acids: CAWSVSDRTYNSPLHF. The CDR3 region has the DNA TGTGCCTGGAGTGTATCGGACAGGACATATAATTCACCCCTCCACTTT.

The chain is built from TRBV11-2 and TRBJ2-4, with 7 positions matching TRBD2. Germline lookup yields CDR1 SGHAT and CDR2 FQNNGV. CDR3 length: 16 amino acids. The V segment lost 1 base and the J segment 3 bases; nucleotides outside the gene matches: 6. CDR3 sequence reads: CASSLGGGEDKNIQYF. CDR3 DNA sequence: TGTGCCAGCAGCTTAGGCGGGGGAGAGGACAAAAACATTCAGTACTTC. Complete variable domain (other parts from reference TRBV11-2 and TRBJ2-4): EAGVAQSPRYKIIEKRQSVAFWCNPISGHATLYWYQQILGQGPKLLIQFQNNGVVDDSQLPKDRFSAERLKGVDSTLKIQPAKLEDSAVYLCASSLGGGEDKNIQYFGAGTRLSVL.

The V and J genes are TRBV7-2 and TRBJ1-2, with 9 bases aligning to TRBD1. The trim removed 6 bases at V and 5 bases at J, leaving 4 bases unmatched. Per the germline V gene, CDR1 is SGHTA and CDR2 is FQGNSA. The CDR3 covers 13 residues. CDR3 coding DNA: TGTGCCAGCAGGCCCGGGACAGGGTATGGCTACACCTTC. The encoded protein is CASRPGTGYGYTF.

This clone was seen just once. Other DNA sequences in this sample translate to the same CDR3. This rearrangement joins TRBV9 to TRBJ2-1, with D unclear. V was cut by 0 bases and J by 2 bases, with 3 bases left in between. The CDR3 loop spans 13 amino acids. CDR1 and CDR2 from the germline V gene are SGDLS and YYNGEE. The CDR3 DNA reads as TGTGCCAGCAGCGTAGATCCCTACAATGAGCAGTTCTTC. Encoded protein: CASSVDPYNEQFF.

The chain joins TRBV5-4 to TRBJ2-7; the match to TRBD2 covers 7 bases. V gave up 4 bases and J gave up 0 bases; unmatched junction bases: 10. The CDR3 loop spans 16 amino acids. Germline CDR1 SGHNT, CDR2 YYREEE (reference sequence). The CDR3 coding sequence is TGTGCCAGCAGCCCATCACTAGCGACAAGCTCCTACGAGCAGTACTTC. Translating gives CASSPSLATSSYEQYF. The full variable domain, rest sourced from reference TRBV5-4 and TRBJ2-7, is ETGVTQSPTHLIKTRGQQVTLRCSSQSGHNTVSWYQQALGQGPQFIFQYYREEENGRGNFPPRFSGLQFPNYSSELNVNALELDDSALYLCASSPSLATSSYEQYFGPGTRLTVT.

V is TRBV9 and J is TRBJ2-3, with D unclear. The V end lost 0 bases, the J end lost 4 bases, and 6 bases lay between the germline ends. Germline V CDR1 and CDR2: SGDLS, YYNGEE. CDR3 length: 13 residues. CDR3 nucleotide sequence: TGTGCCAGCAGCGTAGTTTTAGCAGATACGCAGTATTTT. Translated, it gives CASSVVLADTQYF. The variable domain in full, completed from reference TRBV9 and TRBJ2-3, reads DSGVTQTPKHLITATGQRVTLRCSPRSGDLSVYWYQQSLDQGLQFLIQYYNGEERAKGNILERFSAQQFPDLHSELNLSSLELGDSALYFCASSVVLADTQYFGPGTRLTVL.

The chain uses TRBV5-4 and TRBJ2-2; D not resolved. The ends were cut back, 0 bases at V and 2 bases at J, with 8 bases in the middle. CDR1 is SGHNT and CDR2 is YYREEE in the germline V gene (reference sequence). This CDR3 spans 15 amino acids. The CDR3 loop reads CASSLGPLNTGELFF. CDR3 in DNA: TGTGCCAGCAGCTTGGGCCCTCTTAACACCGGGGAGCTGTTTTTT.

Written as DNA, the CDR3 is TGTGCCATCAGCCCGACAGTAGGGGCATCCTACGAGCAGTACTTC. This sequence encodes CAISPTVGASYEQYF. This chain links TRBV6-1 with TRBJ2-7; D may be TRBD1 (5 bases). This CDR3 comprises 15 residues. Trimming left V 10 bases short and J 1 base short, with 20 bases between. Germline assignment: CDR1 MNHNS and CDR2 SASEGT.

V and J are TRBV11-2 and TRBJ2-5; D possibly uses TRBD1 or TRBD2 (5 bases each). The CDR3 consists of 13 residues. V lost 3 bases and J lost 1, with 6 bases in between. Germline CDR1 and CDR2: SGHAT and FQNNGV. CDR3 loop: CASSFGGQETQYF. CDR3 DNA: TGTGCCAGCAGCTTTGGGGGCCAAGAGACCCAGTACTTC.

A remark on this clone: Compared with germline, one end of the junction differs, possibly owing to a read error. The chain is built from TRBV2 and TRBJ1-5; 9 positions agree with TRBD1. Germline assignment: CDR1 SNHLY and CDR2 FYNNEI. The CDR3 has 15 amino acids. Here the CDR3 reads CASKGGLTGQGNKNF. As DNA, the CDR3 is TGTGCCAGCAAGGGGGGCCTTACAGGACAGGGGAATAAGAATTTT.

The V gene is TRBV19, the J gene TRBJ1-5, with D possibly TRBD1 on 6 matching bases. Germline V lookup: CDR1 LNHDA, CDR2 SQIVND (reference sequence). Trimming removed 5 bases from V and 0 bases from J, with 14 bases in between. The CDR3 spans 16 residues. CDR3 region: CASSYQGPPSNQPQHF. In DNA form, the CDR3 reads TGTGCCAGTAGTTACCAGGGGCCCCCTAGCAATCAGCCCCAGCATTTT.

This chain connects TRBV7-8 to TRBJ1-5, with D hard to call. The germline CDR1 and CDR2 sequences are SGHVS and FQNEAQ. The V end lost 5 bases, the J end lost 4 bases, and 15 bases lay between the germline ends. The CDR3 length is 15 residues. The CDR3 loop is CASSERRTGNQPQHF. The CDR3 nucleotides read TGTGCCAGCAGCGAACGCCGGACGGGGAATCAGCCCCAGCATTTT.

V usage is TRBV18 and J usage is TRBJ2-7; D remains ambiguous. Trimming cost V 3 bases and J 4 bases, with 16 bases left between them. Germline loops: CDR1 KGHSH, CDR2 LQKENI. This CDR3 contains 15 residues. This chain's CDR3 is CASSPSGTPQYEQYF. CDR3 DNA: TGTGCCAGCTCACCTTCCGGCACTCCCCAATACGAGCAGTACTTC.

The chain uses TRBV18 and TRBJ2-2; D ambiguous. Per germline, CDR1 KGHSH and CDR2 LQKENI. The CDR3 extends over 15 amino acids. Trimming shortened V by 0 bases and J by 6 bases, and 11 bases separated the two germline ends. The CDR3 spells CASSPPARRAGELFF. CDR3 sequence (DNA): TGTGCCAGCTCACCACCGGCCCGCCGCGCCGGGGAGCTGTTTTTT.

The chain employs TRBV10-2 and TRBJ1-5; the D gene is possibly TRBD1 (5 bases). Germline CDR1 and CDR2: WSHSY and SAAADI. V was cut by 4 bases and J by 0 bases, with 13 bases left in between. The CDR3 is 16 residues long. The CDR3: CASSVQADYSNQPQHF. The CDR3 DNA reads TGCGCCAGCAGTGTACAGGCCGATTATAGCAATCAGCCCCAGCATTTT.

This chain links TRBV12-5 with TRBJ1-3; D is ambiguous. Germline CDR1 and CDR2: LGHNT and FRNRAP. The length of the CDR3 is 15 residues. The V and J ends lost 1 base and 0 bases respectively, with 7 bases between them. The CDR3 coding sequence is TGTGCTAGTGGTTTGGGCAGCACCTCTGGAAACACCATATATTTT. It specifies CASGLGSTSGNTIYF.

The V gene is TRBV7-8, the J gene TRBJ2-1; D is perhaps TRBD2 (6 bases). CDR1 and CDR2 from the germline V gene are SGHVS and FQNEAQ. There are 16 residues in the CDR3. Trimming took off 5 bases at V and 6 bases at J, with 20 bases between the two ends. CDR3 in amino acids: CASSPDSGWRGNEQFF. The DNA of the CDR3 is TGTGCCAGCAGCCCCGACAGCGGGTGGAGGGGCAATGAGCAGTTCTTC.

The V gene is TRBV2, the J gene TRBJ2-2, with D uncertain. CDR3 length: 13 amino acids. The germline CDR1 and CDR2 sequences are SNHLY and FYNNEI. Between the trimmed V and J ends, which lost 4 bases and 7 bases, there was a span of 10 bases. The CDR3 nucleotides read TGTGCCAGCAGTGTTTCCGATTTCGGGGAGCTGTTTTTT. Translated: CASSVSDFGELFF.

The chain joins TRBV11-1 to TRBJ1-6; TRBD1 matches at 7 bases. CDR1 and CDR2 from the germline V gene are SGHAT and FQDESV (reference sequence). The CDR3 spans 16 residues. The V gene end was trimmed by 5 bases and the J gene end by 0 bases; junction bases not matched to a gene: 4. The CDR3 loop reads CASSLDRSSYNSPLHF. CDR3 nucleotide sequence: TGTGCCAGCAGCCTGGACAGGAGCTCCTATAATTCACCCCTCCACTTT.

CDR3 in DNA: TGTGCCAGCAATCGGGATTCAGAAAAACTGTTTTTT. As protein: CASNRDSEKLFF. The chain joins TRBV7-2 to TRBJ1-4; no reliable D call. CDR1 is SGHTA and CDR2 is FQGNSA in the germline V gene. This CDR3 comprises 12 residues. The germline V and J ends were trimmed by 7 bases and 8 bases, with 11 bases remaining between them.

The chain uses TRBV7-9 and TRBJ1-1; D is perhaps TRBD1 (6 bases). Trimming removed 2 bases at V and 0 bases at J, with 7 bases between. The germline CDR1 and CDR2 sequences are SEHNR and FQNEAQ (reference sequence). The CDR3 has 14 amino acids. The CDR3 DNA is TGTGCCAGCAGCTTATCAGGGGTGAACACTGAAGCTTTCTTT. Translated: CASSLSGVNTEAFF.

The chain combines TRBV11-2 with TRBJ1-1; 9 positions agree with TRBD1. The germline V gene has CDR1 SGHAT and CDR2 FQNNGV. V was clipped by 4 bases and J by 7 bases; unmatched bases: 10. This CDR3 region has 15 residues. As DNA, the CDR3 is TGTGCCAGCAGCTCTTCGGACAGGGGCCTCAGTGAAGCTTTCTTT. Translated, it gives CASSSSDRGLSEAFF.